The 27 T cell receptor beta chains below come from one sample, sequenced in a study of cytomegalovirus exposure and HLA in healthy donors. Primers for the PCR totalled 60 Vbeta and 13 Jbeta. The assay was immunoSEQ multiplex PCR, and TCRdb's table has in-frame clones only and misses some. The sample includes 200,000 to 250,000 clones, around three quarters of them seen just once. The source material was PBMCs. These TCRs come from a man aged 35-49 years in good health and CMV-seronegative.

The chain recombines TRBV19 with TRBJ1-5; D might be TRBD1 (5 bases). Germline loops: CDR1 LNHDA, CDR2 SQIVND (reference sequence). This CDR3 is 17 amino acids long. V was cut by 7 bases and J by 0 bases, with 19 bases left in between. The CDR3 DNA follows: TGTGCCAGTACGGGACTGAGGGCCAGCTATAGCAATCAGCCCCAGCATTTT. Translated: CASTGLRASYSNQPQHF.

The chain has TRBV6-6 and TRBJ1-1, with TRBD1 as a possible D gene (5 bases). The CDR3 is made up of 14 amino acids. Germline values: CDR1 MNHNY, CDR2 SVGAGI (reference sequence). V dropped 7 bases and J dropped 3 bases, with 15 bases sitting between them. The CDR3 bases are TGTGCCAGCACCAACGGGGGATTGGACACTGAAGCTTTCTTT. It specifies CASTNGGLDTEAFF.

The genes are TRBV7-9 and TRBJ1-2; 8 bases map to TRBD1. The CDR3 totals 15 residues. V trimming: 1 base; J trimming: 4 bases; junction bases outside the gene matches: 5. Germline loops: CDR1 SEHNR, CDR2 FQNEAQ (reference sequence). CDR3 in DNA: TGTGCCAGCAGCTTAGAGAGGGGGACAGGCTATGGCTACACCTTC. Translation: CASSLERGTGYGYTF. Using reference TRBV7-9 and TRBJ1-2 for the parts outside the CDR3, the full variable domain is DTGVSQNPRHKITKRGQNVTFRCDPISEHNRLYWYRQTLGQGPEFLTYFQNEAQLEKSRLLSDRFSAERPKGSFSTLEIQRTEQGDSAMYLCASSLERGTGYGYTFGSGTRLTVV.

The J gene is TRBJ2-5, the V gene TRBV2; the match to TRBD2 covers 13 bases. The J segment lost 9 bases and the V segment lost 6 bases, leaving 13 bases of the junction unmatched. The CDR3 spans 16 residues. The germline gives CDR1 SNHLY, CDR2 FYNNEI. The CDR3 DNA reads TGTGCCAGCAGGAGGACTAGCGGGAGTCAGGGGGAGGCCCAGTACTTC. Translating it yields CASRRTSGSQGEAQYF.

The rearrangement links TRBV7-9 to TRBJ2-6; D possibly corresponds to TRBD1 (5 bases). The germline V and J ends were trimmed by 9 bases and 2 bases, with 14 bases remaining between them. This CDR3 contains 15 residues. The germline V gene encodes CDR1 SEHNR and CDR2 FQNEAQ (reference sequence). CDR3 sequence reads: CASLFKGPGANVLTF. The CDR3 region has the DNA TGTGCCAGTCTTTTTAAGGGGCCTGGGGCCAACGTCCTGACTTTC.

The chain links TRBV15 to TRBJ2-2; 7 nucleotides line up with TRBD1. Germline V CDR1 and CDR2: LNHNV, YYDKDF (reference sequence). V dropped 5 bases and J dropped 1; count of bases not matched to a gene: 4. The CDR3 length is 15 residues. DNA of the CDR3: TGTGCCACCAGCCAAGACAGGGTGAACACCGGGGAGCTGTTTTTT. This sequence encodes CATSQDRVNTGELFF. Full variable domain (rest looked up from reference TRBV15 and TRBJ2-2): DAMVIQNPRYQVTQFGKPVTLSCSQTLNHNVMYWYQQKSSQAPKLLFHYYDKDFNNEADTPDNFQSRRPNTSFCFLDIRSPGLGDTAMYLCATSQDRVNTGELFFGEGSRLTVL.

The chain has TRBV7-9 and TRBJ2-1; TRBD2 matches 10 bases. Trimming took 5 bases from V and 10 from J; bases not matched to a gene: 2. The CDR3 contains 12 residues. Per germline, CDR1 SEHNR and CDR2 FQNEAQ (reference sequence). CDR3 sequence: CASSAGLAEQFF. In DNA form, the CDR3 reads TGTGCCAGCAGCGCGGGACTAGCGGAGCAGTTCTTC.

CDR3 sequence: CASSIYTGIGYGYTF. The CDR3 DNA reads TGTGCCAGTAGTATCTACACCGGGATCGGATATGGCTACACCTTC. V and J are TRBV19 and TRBJ1-2; D uncertain. Germline V lookup: CDR1 LNHDA, CDR2 SQIVND (reference sequence). V was pared by 3 bases and J by 5 bases, with 16 bases between. The CDR3 spans 15 residues. Filled out from reference TRBV19 and TRBJ1-2, the complete variable domain reads DGGITQSPKYLFRKEGQNVTLSCEQNLNHDAMYWYRQDPGQGLRLIYYSQIVNDFQKGDIAEGYSVSREKKESFPLTVTSAQKNPTAFYLCASSIYTGIGYGYTFGSGTRLTVV.

The chain is built from TRBV5-6 and TRBJ2-2; 9 bases are a match to TRBD1. Germline values: CDR1 SGHDT, CDR2 YYEEEE. V shed 2 bases and J 3 bases; nucleotides not matched to a gene: 5. This CDR3 is built from 16 residues. The CDR3 nucleotides are TGTGCCAGCAGCTTTACAGGGGGCGAGGACACCGGGGAGCTGTTTTTT. Its protein product is CASSFTGGEDTGELFF. The variable domain in full, with the rest retrieved from reference TRBV5-6 and TRBJ2-2, is DAGVTQSPTHLIKTRGQQVTLRCSPKSGHDTVSWYQQALGQGPQFIFQYYEEEERQRGNFPDRFSGHQFPNYSSELNVNALLLGDSALYLCASSFTGGEDTGELFFGEGSRLTVL.

The chain is built from TRBV7-3 and TRBJ2-2; 7 nucleotides align to TRBD2. The CDR3 length is 16 residues. Germline CDR1 SGHTA, CDR2 FQGTGA. V trimming: 2 bases; J trimming: 5 bases; junction bases outside the gene matches: 8. CDR3 loop: CASSLVGGSRTGELFF. CDR3 bases: TGTGCCAGCAGCTTAGTAGGCGGGAGTAGAACCGGGGAGCTGTTTTTT.

This rearrangement joins TRBV19 to TRBJ2-1; 8 bases agree with TRBD2. This CDR3 contains 14 residues. The germline V gene encodes CDR1 LNHDA and CDR2 SQIVND (reference sequence). Losses at the gene ends were 4 bases for V and 2 bases for J; bases not matched to a gene: 1. CDR3 nucleotides: TGTGCCAGTAGTAGCGGGGGGACCTACAATGAGCAGTTCTTC. Translating it yields CASSSGGTYNEQFF.

This sequence joins TRBV7-9 and TRBJ2-3; 12 nucleotides match TRBD2. Per germline, CDR1 SEHNR and CDR2 FQNEAQ (reference sequence). Trimming removed 4 bases from V and 5 bases from J; junction bases left unmatched: 4. The CDR3 runs 15 residues. CDR3 nucleotides: TGTGCCAGCAGCTGGACTAGCGGGGAGGGAGATACGCAGTATTTT. As protein: CASSWTSGEGDTQYF.

The rearrangement joins TRBV19 to TRBJ1-4; D gene uncertain. This CDR3 region has 16 residues. The germline V gene encodes CDR1 LNHDA and CDR2 SQIVND (reference sequence). The V and J ends lost 5 bases and 0 bases respectively, with 13 bases between them. In DNA form, the CDR3 reads TGTGCCAGTAGTTCCGGGGATTTCGCAACTAATGAAAAACTGTTTTTT. It codes for CASSSGDFATNEKLFF.

The rearrangement uses TRBV7-9 and TRBJ2-2; 10 nucleotides agree with TRBD2. CDR1 and CDR2 (germline): SEHNR, FQNEAQ (reference sequence). The CDR3 is 15 residues long. The V gene end was trimmed by 5 bases and the J gene end by 6 bases; junction bases not matched to a gene: 6. The CDR3 sequence: CASSPGTSEAGELFF. For the CDR3, the DNA is TGTGCCAGCAGCCCCGGGACTAGCGAAGCCGGGGAGCTGTTTTTT.

V gene TRBV30 combines with J gene TRBJ1-1; TRBD1 might be the D (5 bases). The CDR3 has 14 amino acids. The germline gives CDR1 GTSNPN, CDR2 SVGIG (reference sequence). Trimming took 4 bases from V and 5 from J, leaving 17 bases between them. The CDR3 coding sequence is TGTGCCTGGACAGGGCTCCTATTGGGAACTGAAGCTTTCTTT. This translates into CAWTGLLLGTEAFF.

V is TRBV6-5 and J is TRBJ2-2, with D perhaps matching TRBD1 (6 bases). The CDR3 spans 13 residues. Germline-derived CDR1 and CDR2 are MNHEY and SVGAGI. V gave up 6 bases and J gave up 5 bases, with 10 bases separating them. This CDR3 reads CASSIQGTGELFF. The CDR3, as DNA: TGTGCCAGCAGCATCCAGGGGACCGGGGAGCTGTTTTTT.

Details on this clone: This sample also contains other DNA sequences that code for the same CDR3. The chain employs TRBV29-1 and TRBJ2-2; 10 bases agree with TRBD1. V lost 6 bases to trimming and J lost 4 bases; unmatched junction nucleotides: 2. The CDR3 is 13 amino acids. Germline assignment: CDR1 SQVTM and CDR2 ANQGSEA. CDR3 in DNA: TGCAGCGTGAGGACAGGGGGCACCGGGGAGCTGTTTTTT. It yields the protein CSVRTGGTGELFF.

The chain combines TRBV5-6 with TRBJ1-2; perhaps TRBD1 as D (5 bases). This CDR3 region has 16 residues. Germline lookup yields CDR1 SGHDT and CDR2 YYEEEE. Trimming took off 0 bases at V and 4 bases at J, with 16 bases between the two ends. The CDR3 here is CASSLASGEVLYGYTF. The CDR3 DNA follows: TGTGCCAGCAGCTTGGCCTCGGGGGAAGTCCTCTATGGCTACACCTTC. Together with reference TRBV5-6 and TRBJ1-2, the CDR3 gives the full variable domain: DAGVTQSPTHLIKTRGQQVTLRCSPKSGHDTVSWYQQALGQGPQFIFQYYEEEERQRGNFPDRFSGHQFPNYSSELNVNALLLGDSALYLCASSLASGEVLYGYTFGSGTRLTVV.

J is TRBJ2-1 and V is TRBV7-9; D might be TRBD2 (6 bases). From germline, CDR1 is SEHNR and CDR2 FQNEAQ (reference sequence). The V and J ends lost 7 bases and 10 bases respectively, with 17 bases between them. CDR3 size: 13 residues. The DNA for the CDR3 is TGTGCCAGCACGGCGGGAACCGCAGGCGAGCAGTTCTTC. Amino acid sequence: CASTAGTAGEQFF.

Only a few counts were recorded for this clone. The chain joins TRBV2 to TRBJ1-6; D is perhaps TRBD1 (5 bases). This CDR3 has 17 amino acids. In germline, CDR1 is SNHLY, CDR2 FYNNEI. Trimming stripped 1 base from V and 5 bases from J, with 15 bases between. The CDR3 nucleotides read TGTGCCAGCAGTGAAGGTTGGGCAGGGAACCATAATTCACCCCTCCACTTT. Its translation: CASSEGWAGNHNSPLHF.

The V and J genes are TRBV6-5 and TRBJ2-7; possible D gene TRBD2, 6 bases. This CDR3 contains 15 residues. The germline V and J ends were trimmed by 6 bases and 5 bases, with 20 bases remaining between them. Germline-derived CDR1 and CDR2 are MNHEY and SVGAGI. In nucleotides, the CDR3 is TGTGCCAGCAGCCCCCGGTACGGAGGGACCCACGAGCAGTACTTC. It codes for CASSPRYGGTHEQYF.

The chain employs TRBV27 and TRBJ2-3; TRBD2 agrees at 8 bases. CDR1 and CDR2 (germline): MNHEY, SMNVEV (reference sequence). This CDR3 region has 17 residues. V lost 1 base and J lost 5; bases outside the gene matches: 11. The CDR3 sequence is CASSLLSSGLARDTQYF. Here the CDR3 DNA reads TGTGCCAGCAGTTTATTGTCCTCCGGACTAGCAAGAGATACGCAGTATTTT.

The rearrangement uses TRBV10-3 and TRBJ2-3, with 8 positions matching TRBD2. Germline CDR1 ENHRY, CDR2 SYGVKD. V lost 6 bases, J lost 6 bases, and 8 bases stayed unmatched. The CDR3 has 14 amino acids. The CDR3 coding sequence is TGTGCCATCAGGGATGGACTAGCTCGCGATACGCAGTATTTT. Translating gives CAIRDGLARDTQYF.

This chain joins TRBV29-1 and TRBJ2-1; D gene ambiguous. Trimming removed 3 bases at V and 5 bases at J, with 14 bases between. Germline CDR1 and CDR2: SQVTM and ANQGSEA. This CDR3 is built from 14 residues. The CDR3 DNA reads TGCAGCGTTGAGGAGACGGCAGTTAACAATGAGCAGTTCTTC. Translated, it gives CSVEETAVNNEQFF.

The CDR3 loop reads CASSLPGSGEQYF. The CDR3 DNA sequence: TGTGCCAGCAGCTTGCCGGGGTCGGGCGAGCAGTACTTC. The chain carries TRBV5-4 and TRBJ2-7, with D maybe TRBD2 (5 bases). Germline CDR1 reads SGHNT; CDR2 reads YYREEE (reference sequence). This CDR3 has 13 amino acids. Trimming removed 1 base from V and 6 bases from J, with 11 bases in between.

This chain connects TRBV27 to TRBJ1-2; D is unresolved. The V end was cut by 0 bases, the J end by 7 bases, with 15 bases between. The CDR3 consists of 15 residues. The germline gives CDR1 MNHEY, CDR2 SMNVEV (reference sequence). The CDR3 DNA follows: TGTGCCAGCAGTTTATCGAGGGCAGGAATTAGTGGCTACACCTTC. It codes for CASSLSRAGISGYTF.

The chain joins TRBV4-2 to TRBJ2-1, with D perhaps matching TRBD1 (6 bases). CDR1 is LGHNA, CDR2 YNFKEQ, per germline. The CDR3 has 16 residues. Deletions cut 0 bases from V and 3 bases from J, with 12 bases between. CDR3 DNA sequence: TGTGCCAGCAGCCAAGATGAAGGCAGGGGCTACAATGAGCAGTTCTTC. Amino acid sequence: CASSQDEGRGYNEQFF.